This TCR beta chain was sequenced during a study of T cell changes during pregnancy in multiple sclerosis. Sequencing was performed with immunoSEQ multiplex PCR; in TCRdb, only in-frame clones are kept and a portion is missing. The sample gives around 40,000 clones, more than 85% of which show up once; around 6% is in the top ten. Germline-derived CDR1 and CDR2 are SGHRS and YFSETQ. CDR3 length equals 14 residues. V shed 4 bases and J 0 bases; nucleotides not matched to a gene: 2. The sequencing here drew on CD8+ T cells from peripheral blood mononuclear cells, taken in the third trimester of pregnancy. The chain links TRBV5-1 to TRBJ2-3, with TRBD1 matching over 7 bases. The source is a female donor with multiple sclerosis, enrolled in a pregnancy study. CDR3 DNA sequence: TGCGCCAGCAGCGCCAGGGGGAGCACAGATACGCAGTATTTT. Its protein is CASSARGSTDTQYF.